What follows are 8 T cell receptor beta chains derived from one specimen sequenced in a study of shared clonotypes between healthy human individuals. Here immunoSEQ multiplex PCR was the method, and the copy in TCRdb shows in-frame clones only, minus some. The sample holds over a million clones, approximately 98.5% seen once. Sequencing was performed on naive CD4+ T cells sorted from blood. Documented subset: CD45RA+ positively selected. These TCRs come from a man aged 30 to 45 in good health.

The gene calls are TRBV5-6 and TRBJ2-5, with D possibly matching TRBD1 (6 bases). Trimming pared 2 bases from V and 2 bases from J, leaving 16 bases between. The V gene's germline CDR1 is SGHDT and CDR2 YYEEEE. This CDR3 has 16 residues. CDR3: CASSFTGQTPQETQYF. The CDR3 DNA sequence: TGTGCCAGCAGCTTCACTGGACAGACCCCTCAAGAGACCCAGTACTTC.

The V and J genes are TRBV5-1 and TRBJ1-1; D gene uncertain. The germline V gene has CDR1 SGHRS and CDR2 YFSETQ. V dropped 5 bases and J dropped 2 bases, with 13 bases sitting between them. The CDR3 extends over 14 amino acids. CDR3 protein: CASRPDNYNTEAFF. In DNA, the CDR3 is TGCGCCAGCAGACCCGACAACTACAACACTGAAGCTTTCTTT. The entire variable domain, with the rest obtained from reference TRBV5-1 and TRBJ1-1, is as follows: KAGVTQTPRYLIKTRGQQVTLSCSPISGHRSVSWYQQTPGQGLQFLFEYFSETQRNKGNFPGRFSGRQFSNSRSEMNVSTLELGDSALYLCASRPDNYNTEAFFGQGTRLTVV.

The chain employs TRBV7-2 and TRBJ2-5; TRBD1 might be the D (6 bases). Germline V CDR1 and CDR2: SGHTA, FQGNSA. V dropped 3 bases and J dropped 7 bases, with 15 bases sitting between them. The CDR3 is made up of 14 amino acids. The CDR3 bases are TGTGCCAGCAGCTTGGACAAGGGGGTGACGACCCAGTACTTC. This sequence encodes CASSLDKGVTTQYF.

This clone was detected only a few times. The chain uses TRBV18 and TRBJ1-1; D remains unclear. The CDR3 consists of 13 residues. In germline, CDR1 is KGHSH, CDR2 LQKENI. V was trimmed by 3 bases and J by 4 bases, leaving 9 bases between them. The CDR3 here is CASSPLESTEAFF. The CDR3 nucleotides read TGTGCCAGCTCACCTTTGGAGAGCACTGAAGCTTTCTTT.

The chain recombines TRBV5-1 with TRBJ2-7, with D unresolved. This CDR3 contains 13 residues. The germline V and J ends were trimmed by 4 bases and 2 bases, with 10 bases remaining between them. The germline V gene has CDR1 SGHRS and CDR2 YFSETQ. CDR3 amino acids: CASSNGQAYEQYF. The CDR3, as DNA: TGCGCCAGCAGCAACGGGCAAGCCTACGAGCAGTACTTC.

The rearrangement links TRBV6-5 to TRBJ2-7; D might be TRBD1 or TRBD2, each matching 5 bases. V dropped 0 bases and J dropped 7 bases, with 7 bases sitting between them. Germline V gene sequence: CDR1 MNHEY, CDR2 SVGAGI. The CDR3 runs to 12 residues. The CDR3 nucleotides read TGTGCCAGCAGTTACTCGGGGGATGAGCAGTACTTC. Its protein product is CASSYSGDEQYF.

This chain connects TRBV28 to TRBJ1-4; no definite D call. V lost 4 bases, J lost 3 bases, and 6 bases lay in between. From germline, CDR1 is MDHEN and CDR2 SYDVKM. The CDR3 extends over 13 amino acids. The CDR3, as DNA: TGTGCCAGCAGTTGGATGGCTAATGAAAAACTGTTTTTT. Its translation: CASSWMANEKLFF.

J is TRBJ2-3 and V is TRBV5-4; 9 positions agree with TRBD2. CDR3 length: 17 amino acids. V gave up 0 bases and J gave up 2 bases; unmatched junction bases: 7. CDR1 and CDR2 (germline): SGHNT, YYREEE (reference sequence). The CDR3 sequence is CASSLDQREDLTDTQYF. Here the CDR3 DNA reads TGTGCCAGCAGCTTGGATCAGCGGGAGGACCTCACAGATACGCAGTATTTT.